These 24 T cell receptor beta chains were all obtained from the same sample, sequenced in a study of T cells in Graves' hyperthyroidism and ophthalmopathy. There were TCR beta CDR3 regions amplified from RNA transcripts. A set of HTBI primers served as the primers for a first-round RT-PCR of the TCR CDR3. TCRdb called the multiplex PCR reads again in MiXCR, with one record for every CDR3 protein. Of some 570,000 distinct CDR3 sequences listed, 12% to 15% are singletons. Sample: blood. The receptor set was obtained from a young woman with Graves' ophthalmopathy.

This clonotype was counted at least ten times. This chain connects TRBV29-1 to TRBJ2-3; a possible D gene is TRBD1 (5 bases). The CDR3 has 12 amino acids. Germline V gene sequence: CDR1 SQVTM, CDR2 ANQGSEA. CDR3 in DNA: TGCGCAATCAGGGTGAACACAGATACGCAGTATTTT. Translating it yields CAIRVNTDTQYF.

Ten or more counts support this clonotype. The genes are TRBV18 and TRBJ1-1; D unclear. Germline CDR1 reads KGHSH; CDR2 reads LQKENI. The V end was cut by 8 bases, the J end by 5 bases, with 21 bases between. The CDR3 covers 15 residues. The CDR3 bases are TGTGCCAGCGCATCGGAACTTGCAGATGGGACTGAAGCTTTCTTT. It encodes CASASELADGTEAFF.

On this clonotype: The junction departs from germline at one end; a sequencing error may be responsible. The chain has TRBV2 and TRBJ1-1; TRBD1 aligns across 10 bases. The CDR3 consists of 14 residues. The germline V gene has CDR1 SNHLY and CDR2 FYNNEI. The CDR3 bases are TGTGCCGGCAGTAAAAGCCCGGGACAGGGGGAAGCTTTCTTT. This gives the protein CAGSKSPGQGEAFF.

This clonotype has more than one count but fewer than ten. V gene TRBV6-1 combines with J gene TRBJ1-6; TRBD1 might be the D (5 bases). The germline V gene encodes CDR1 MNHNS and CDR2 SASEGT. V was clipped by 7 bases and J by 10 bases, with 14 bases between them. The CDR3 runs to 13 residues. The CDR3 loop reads CASTARDGSPLHF. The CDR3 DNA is TGTGCCAGCACGGCCAGGGATGGATCACCCCTCCACTTT.

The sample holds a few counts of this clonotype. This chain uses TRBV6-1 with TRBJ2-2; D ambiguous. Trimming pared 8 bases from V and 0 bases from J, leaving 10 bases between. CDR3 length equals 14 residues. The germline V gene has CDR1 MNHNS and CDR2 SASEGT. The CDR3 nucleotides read TGTGCCAGCTTCCGAGGCTCGAACACCGGGGAGCTGTTTTTT. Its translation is CASFRGSNTGELFF.

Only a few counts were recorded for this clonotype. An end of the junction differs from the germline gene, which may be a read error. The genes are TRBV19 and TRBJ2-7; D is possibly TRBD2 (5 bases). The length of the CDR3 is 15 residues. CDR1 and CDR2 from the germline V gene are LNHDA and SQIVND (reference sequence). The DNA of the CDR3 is TGTGCCAATAGTCCGGCCCTGGCGGGCTCGGACGAGCAGTACTTC. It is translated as CANSPALAGSDEQYF.

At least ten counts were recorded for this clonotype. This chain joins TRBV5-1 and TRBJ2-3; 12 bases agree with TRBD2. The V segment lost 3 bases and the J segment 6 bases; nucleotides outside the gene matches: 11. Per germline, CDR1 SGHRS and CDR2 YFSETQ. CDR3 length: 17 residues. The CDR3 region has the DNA TGCGCCAGCAGCTCCTCTAGCGGGAGGGCCGGGGTGGATACGCAGTATTTT. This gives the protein CASSSSSGRAGVDTQYF.

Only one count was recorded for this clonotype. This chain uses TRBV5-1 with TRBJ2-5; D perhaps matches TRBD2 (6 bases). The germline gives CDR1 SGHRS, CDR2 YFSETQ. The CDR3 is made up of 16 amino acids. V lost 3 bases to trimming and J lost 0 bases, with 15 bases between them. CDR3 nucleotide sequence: TGCGCCAGCAGCTCACCACGGACTACCTACCAAGAGACCCAGTACTTC. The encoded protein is CASSSPRTTYQETQYF.

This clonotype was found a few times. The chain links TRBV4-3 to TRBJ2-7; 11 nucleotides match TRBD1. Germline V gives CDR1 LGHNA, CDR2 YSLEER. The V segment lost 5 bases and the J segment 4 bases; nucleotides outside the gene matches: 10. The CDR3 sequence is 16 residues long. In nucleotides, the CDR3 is TGCGCCAGCAGCTGGGGGGCAGGACAGGGGGCTTACGAGCAGTACTTC. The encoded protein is CASSWGAGQGAYEQYF.

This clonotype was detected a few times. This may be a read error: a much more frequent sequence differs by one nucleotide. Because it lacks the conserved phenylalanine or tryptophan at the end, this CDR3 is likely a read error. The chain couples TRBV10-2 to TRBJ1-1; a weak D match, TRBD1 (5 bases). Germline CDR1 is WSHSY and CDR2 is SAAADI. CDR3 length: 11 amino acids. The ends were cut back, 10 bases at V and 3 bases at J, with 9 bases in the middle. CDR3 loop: CATRGDTEAFI. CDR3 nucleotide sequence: TGCGCCACCCGAGGGGACACTGAAGCTTTCATT.

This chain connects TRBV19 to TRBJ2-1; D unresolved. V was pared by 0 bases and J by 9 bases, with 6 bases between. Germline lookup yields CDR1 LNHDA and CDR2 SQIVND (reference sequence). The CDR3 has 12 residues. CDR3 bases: TGTGCCAGTAGTATAGAGGGGTTTGAGCAGTTCTTC. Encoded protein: CASSIEGFEQFF.

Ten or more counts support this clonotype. The CDR3 spells CASSQVSLSNEQFF. CDR3 DNA sequence: TGTGCCAGCAGCCAAGTCTCCTTGAGCAATGAGCAGTTCTTC. The chain joins TRBV3-1 to TRBJ2-1; D is uncertain. Germline CDR1 is LGHDT and CDR2 is YNNKEL (reference sequence). CDR3 length: 14 residues. V lost 1 base and J 6 bases, leaving 10 bases between the germline ends.

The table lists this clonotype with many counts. CDR3: CASSLQGTGYSYEQYF. The CDR3 coding sequence is TGTGCCAGCAGTTTACAAGGAACAGGTTACTCCTACGAGCAGTACTTC. This sequence joins TRBV27 and TRBJ2-7; D possibly corresponds to TRBD1 (5 bases). The germline gives CDR1 MNHEY, CDR2 SMNVEV (reference sequence). The CDR3 consists of 16 residues. Trimming stripped 2 bases from V and 0 bases from J, with 14 bases between.

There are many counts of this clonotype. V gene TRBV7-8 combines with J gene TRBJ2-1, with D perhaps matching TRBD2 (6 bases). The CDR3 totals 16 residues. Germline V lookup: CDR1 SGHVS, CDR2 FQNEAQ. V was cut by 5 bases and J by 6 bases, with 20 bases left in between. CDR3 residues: CASSPRGSTLVNEQFF. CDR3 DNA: TGTGCCAGCAGCCCGCGGGGATCAACCCTCGTCAATGAGCAGTTCTTC.

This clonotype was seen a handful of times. This CDR3 reads CASSLGQSETQYF. Written as DNA, the CDR3 is TGTGCCAGCAGCTTGGGTCAGTCAGAGACCCAGTACTTC. The chain is built from TRBV5-8 and TRBJ2-5, with D unclear. The CDR3 contains 13 residues. Germline assignment: CDR1 SGHTS and CDR2 YDEGEE. Trimming took off 0 bases at V and 4 bases at J, with 7 bases between the two ends.

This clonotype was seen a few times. The CDR3 is CASSLGDTTLYGYTF. The DNA of the CDR3 is TGTGCCAGCAGTTTGGGGGACACAACTCTCTATGGCTACACCTTC. The chain carries TRBV12-3 or TRBV12-4 and TRBJ1-2; the D gene is possibly TRBD1 (6 bases). V lost 3 bases and J 4 bases, leaving 15 bases between the germline ends. The CDR3 covers 15 residues.

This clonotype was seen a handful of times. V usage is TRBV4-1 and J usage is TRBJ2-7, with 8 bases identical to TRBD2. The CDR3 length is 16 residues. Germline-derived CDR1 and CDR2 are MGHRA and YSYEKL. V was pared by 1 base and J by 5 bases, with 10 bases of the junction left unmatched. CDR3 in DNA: TGCGCCAGCAGCCAAGTACTCAGCGGGAGAGGCCACGAGCAGTACTTC. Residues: CASSQVLSGRGHEQYF.

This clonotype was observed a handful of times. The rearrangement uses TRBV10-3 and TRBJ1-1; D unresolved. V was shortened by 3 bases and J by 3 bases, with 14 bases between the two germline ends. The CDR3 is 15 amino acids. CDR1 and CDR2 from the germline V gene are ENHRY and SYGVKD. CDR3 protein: CAISDPATPHTEAFF. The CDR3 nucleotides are TGTGCCATCAGTGACCCGGCTACACCTCACACTGAAGCTTTCTTT.

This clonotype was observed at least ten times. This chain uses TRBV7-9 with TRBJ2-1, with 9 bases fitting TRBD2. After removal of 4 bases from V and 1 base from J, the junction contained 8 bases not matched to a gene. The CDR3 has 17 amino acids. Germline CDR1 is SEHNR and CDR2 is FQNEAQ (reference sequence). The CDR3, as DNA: TGTGCCAGCAGCTCACTTAGCGGGAGCGTTTCCTACAATGAGCAGTTCTTC. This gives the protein CASSSLSGSVSYNEQFF.

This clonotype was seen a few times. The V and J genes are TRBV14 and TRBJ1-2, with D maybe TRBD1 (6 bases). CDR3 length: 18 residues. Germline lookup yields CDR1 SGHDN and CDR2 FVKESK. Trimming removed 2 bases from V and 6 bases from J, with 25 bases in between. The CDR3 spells CASSQRLPTSRGADGYTF. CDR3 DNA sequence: TGTGCCAGCAGCCAAAGACTCCCGACCAGCAGGGGAGCAGATGGCTACACCTTC.

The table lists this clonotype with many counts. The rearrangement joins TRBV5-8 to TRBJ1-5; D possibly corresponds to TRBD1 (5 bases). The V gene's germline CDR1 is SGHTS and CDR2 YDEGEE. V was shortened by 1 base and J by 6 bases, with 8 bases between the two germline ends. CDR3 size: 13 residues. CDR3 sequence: CASSLQGGQPQHF. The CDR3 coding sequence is TGTGCCAGCAGCTTGCAGGGTGGTCAGCCCCAGCATTTT.

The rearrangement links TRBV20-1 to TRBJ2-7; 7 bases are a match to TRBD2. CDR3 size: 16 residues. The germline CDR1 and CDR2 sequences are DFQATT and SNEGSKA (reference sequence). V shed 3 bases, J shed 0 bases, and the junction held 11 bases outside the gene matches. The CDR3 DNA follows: TGCAGTGCTAGGGGTCTAGCGGTGTCTAGCTCCTACGAGCAGTACTTC. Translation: CSARGLAVSSSYEQYF.

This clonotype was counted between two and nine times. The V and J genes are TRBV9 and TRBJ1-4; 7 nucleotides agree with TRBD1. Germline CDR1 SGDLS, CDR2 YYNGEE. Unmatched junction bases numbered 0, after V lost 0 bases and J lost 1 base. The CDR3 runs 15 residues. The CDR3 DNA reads TGTGCCAGCAGCGTAGACAGGGGAACTAATGAAAAACTGTTTTTT. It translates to CASSVDRGTNEKLFF.

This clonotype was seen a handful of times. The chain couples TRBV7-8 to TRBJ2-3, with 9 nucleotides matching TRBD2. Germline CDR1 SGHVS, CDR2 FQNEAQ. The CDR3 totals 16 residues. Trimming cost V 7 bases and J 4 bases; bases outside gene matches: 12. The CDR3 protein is CASTRGGSGSPDTQYF. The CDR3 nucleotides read TGTGCCAGCACCAGGGGGGGTAGCGGGAGCCCAGATACGCAGTATTTT.